This is a list of T cell receptor beta chains from one sample in a study of OX40 agonist ivuxolimab in advanced cancers. Sequenced by immunoSEQ multiplex PCR; TCRdb stores in-frame clones only, minus some. Of 69,000 or so clones in the sample, roughly 85% were seen once. The sample was CD4+ or CD8+ T cells sorted from blood, taken in a trial of the OX40 agonist ivuxolimab. The source is an adult with an advanced solid tumor such as melanoma, head and neck, liver or kidney cancer. CDR3s include the opening cysteine and the closing phenylalanine or tryptophan. The D gene is left open where the match is weak.

v_gene	j_gene	d_gene	CDR3nt	CDR3aa
TRBV7-2	TRBJ1-4	TRBD1	TGTGCCAGCAGCACCGACAGGGGCGAAAGGTGGGAAAAACTGTTTTTT	CASSTDRGERWEKLFF
TRBV19	TRBJ2-2	-	TGTGCCACCGCGGAACAGGGCGAGACCGGGGAGCTGTTTTTT	CATAEQGETGELFF
TRBV27	TRBJ2-1	TRBD1	TGTGCCAGTGGGACAGGGTCAGGCGCTGAGCAGTTCTTC	CASGTGSGAEQFF
TRBV29-1	TRBJ1-1	-	TGCAGCGCCCAACCGTTCTACATGAACACTGAAGCTTTCTTT	CSAQPFYMNTEAFF
TRBV15	TRBJ2-1	-	TGTGCCACCAGCAGAGACAGGGCCTCCTACAATGAGCAGTTCTTC	CATSRDRASYNEQFF
TRBV4-2	TRBJ2-1	TRBD2	TGTGCCAGCAGCCAAGTTTCCGGGACTAGCGGGAGTTCCTACAATGAGCAGTTCTTC	CASSQVSGTSGSSYNEQFF
TRBV11-2	TRBJ1-4	-	TGTGCCAGCAGCCTTCGGGTTGTGGCTAATGAAAAACTGTTTTTT	CASSLRVVANEKLFF
TRBV25-1	TRBJ2-5	TRBD2	TGTGCCAGCAGTGAAAGGCACAGCGGGGGCTACCAAGAGACCCAGTACTTC	CASSERHSGGYQETQYF
TRBV28	TRBJ2-7	-	TGTGCCAGCACTCCGTCCTACGAGCAGTACTTC	CASTPSYEQYF
TRBV4-2	TRBJ2-7	TRBD1	TGTGCCAGCAGCCAAGATCGAGGGGGCAGGTACGAGCAGTACTTC	CASSQDRGGRYEQYF